Shown below are 10 T cell receptor beta chains from a single sample sequenced in a study of cytomegalovirus exposure and HLA in healthy donors. In the PCR, 60 Vbeta and 13 Jbeta primers were used. Sequenced by immunoSEQ multiplex PCR; TCRdb stores in-frame clones only, minus some. This sample's table has 40,000 or so clones. The source material was PBMCs. The receptors stem from a male donor in good health and CMV-seronegative.

The genes are TRBV5-1 and TRBJ2-5; 9 bases are a match to TRBD1. Germline V lookup: CDR1 SGHRS, CDR2 YFSETQ. The V gene end was trimmed by 1 base and the J gene end by 4 bases; junction bases not matched to a gene: 5. This CDR3 is 15 amino acids long. This CDR3 is CASSLLGQGGETQYF. As DNA, the CDR3 is TGCGCCAGCAGCTTGCTGGGACAGGGAGGAGAGACCCAGTACTTC.

The chain is built from TRBV18 and TRBJ2-7, with a possible D match to TRBD1 (6 bases). The CDR3 has 14 amino acids. V lost 0 bases, J lost 3 bases, and 9 bases lay in between. Germline assignment: CDR1 KGHSH and CDR2 LQKENI. CDR3 residues: CASSPPTGYYEQYF. As DNA, the CDR3 is TGTGCCAGCTCACCACCAACAGGGTACTACGAGCAGTACTTC.

The V gene is TRBV29-1, the J gene TRBJ2-1, with D possibly matching TRBD1 (5 bases). From germline, CDR1 is SQVTM and CDR2 ANQGSEA. Trimming cost V 3 bases and J 7 bases, with 25 bases left between them. This CDR3 is built from 17 residues. The CDR3 DNA is TGCAGCGTTGAGGGCAGCCTAACAAGGGGTATTTTGAATGAGCAGTTCTTC. This gives the protein CSVEGSLTRGILNEQFF.

The chain couples TRBV19 to TRBJ2-7, with TRBD1 matching 9 bases. V was clipped by 5 bases and J by 5 bases; unmatched bases: 13. Germline V gene data show CDR1 as LNHDA and CDR2 as SQIVND (reference sequence). The CDR3 has 16 amino acids. The CDR3, as DNA: TGTGCCAGTAGTCTACTGCCCGGGACAGGGACCCACGAGCAGTACTTC. Amino acid sequence: CASSLLPGTGTHEQYF.

The chain carries TRBV5-1 and TRBJ1-1, with D maybe TRBD1 (5 bases). Germline V CDR1 and CDR2: SGHRS, YFSETQ. Trimming took 4 bases from V and 1 from J, leaving 11 bases between them. The CDR3 length is 14 residues. CDR3 sequence reads: CASSTPGGNTEAFF. CDR3 nucleotide sequence: TGCGCCAGCAGCACCCCCGGGGGGAACACTGAAGCTTTCTTT.

V usage is TRBV6-1 and J usage is TRBJ2-7; 8 bases are a match to TRBD2. The V and J ends lost 3 bases and 3 bases, in that order; junction bases with no gene match: 7. Germline values: CDR1 MNHNS, CDR2 SASEGT. This CDR3 comprises 15 residues. CDR3 in amino acids: CASSEWGLVRYEQYF. For the CDR3, the DNA is TGTGCCAGCAGTGAGTGGGGACTAGTTCGCTACGAGCAGTACTTC.

This chain uses TRBV11-2 with TRBJ1-5, with D unresolved. CDR1 is SGHAT, CDR2 FQNNGV, per germline. The CDR3 is 18 amino acids. Trimming left V 1 base short and J 2 bases short, with 18 bases between. The CDR3 is CASSLGRFPIYGNQPQHF. In DNA form, the CDR3 reads TGTGCCAGCAGCTTAGGCAGGTTCCCCATCTATGGCAATCAGCCCCAGCATTTT.

The rearrangement uses TRBV18 and TRBJ1-1; no reliable D call. The V gene's germline CDR1 is KGHSH and CDR2 LQKENI. The ends were cut back, 3 bases at V and 2 bases at J, with 10 bases in the middle. This CDR3 comprises 14 residues. The CDR3 protein is CASSPGRGNTEAFF. The CDR3 DNA sequence: TGTGCCAGCTCACCCGGACGGGGAAACACTGAAGCTTTCTTT.

The J gene is TRBJ2-5, the V gene TRBV7-9, with 10 bases matching TRBD2. The CDR3 length is 16 residues. Germline CDR1 is SEHNR and CDR2 is FQNEAQ (reference sequence). V lost 5 bases and J lost 4; bases outside the gene matches: 10. In DNA form, the CDR3 reads TGTGCCAGCAGCCCGAGTAGCGGGGGGACGACAGAGACCCAGTACTTC. The encoded protein is CASSPSSGGTTETQYF.

The chain carries TRBV14 and TRBJ2-5; D may be TRBD1 (6 bases). CDR3 size: 15 residues. CDR1 and CDR2 from the germline V gene are SGHDN and FVKESK. Trimming removed 4 bases from V and 2 bases from J, with 14 bases in between. The CDR3 coding sequence is TGTGCCAGCAGCCCCTACAGGGCCCGGCAAGAGACCCAGTACTTC. Its translation is CASSPYRARQETQYF.